This T cell receptor (beta chain) was retrieved from a study of PD-1 blockade in mismatch repair-deficient tumors. About the research overall: Enrolled about 2012-2016, patients had progressing, pretreated mismatch repair-deficient cancers of 12 types. Whole-study results and caveats: After pembrolizumab, tumor-resident clones rose rapidly, then generally contracted before radiologic responses.

Mismatch repair deficiency was confirmed in all patients, by PCR or immunohistochemistry. TCRs were sequenced from a few patients responding to pembrolizumab. A remark on this clone: Its target is unknown.

Data came from immunoSEQ multiplex PCR; TCRdb stores just in-frame clones and leaves some out. The profile shows about 79,000 clones, approximately 80% of them singletons. Trimming left V 3 bases short and J 5 bases short, with 10 bases between. Germline CDR1 WNHNN, CDR2 SYGVQD (reference sequence). CDR3 length: 13 amino acids. This chain links TRBV10-1 with TRBJ2-5; TRBD1 or TRBD2 may be the D gene (5 bases each). The receptor's source is an adult with mismatch repair-deficient cancer. The sample consisted of peripheral blood, taken 44 weeks after starting pembrolizumab. The CDR3: CASSDTGGETQYF. The CDR3 region has the DNA TGCGCCAGCAGTGATACAGGCGGGGAGACCCAGTACTTC.